This T cell receptor (beta chain) comes out of a study of beta chain features in type 1 diabetes. Study results and limitations: Among all four CD4+ subsets, Type 1 diabetes patients had TCRB CDR3s that were moderately but significantly shorter.

Germline V gene lookup returns CDR1 SGHTA and CDR2 FQGTGA. This CDR3 is built from 13 residues. Trimming removed 5 bases from V and 8 bases from J, with 14 bases in between. The sample holds a few counts of this clone. Its antigen is undetermined. The sequenced template was cDNA made from the entire isolated RNA. Data came from immunoSEQ multiplex PCR; TCRdb stores just in-frame clones and leaves some out. The sample records over 500,000 clones, around 16% being singletons. Via CD45RO/CCR7/CD25/CD127/CD95/CD27, cells of the CD4+ naive, central memory, regulatory and stem cell-like memory subsets were sorted.

This sequence originates from a man younger than 35 in good health. Material for sequencing was naive CD4+ T cells from blood. The chain is built from TRBV7-3 and TRBJ2-3; TRBD1 or TRBD2 may be the D gene (5 bases each). The CDR3: CASSKTAAVTQYF. CDR3 in DNA: TGTGCCAGCAGCAAGACAGCGGCCGTTACGCAGTATTTT. Looking up the rest from reference TRBV7-3 and TRBJ2-3 gives the full variable domain: GAGVSQTPSNKVTEKGKYVELRCDPISGHTALYWYRQSLGQGPEFLIYFQGTGAADDSGLPNDRFFAVRPEGSVSTLKIQRTERGDSAVYLCASSKTAAVTQYFGPGTRLTVL.